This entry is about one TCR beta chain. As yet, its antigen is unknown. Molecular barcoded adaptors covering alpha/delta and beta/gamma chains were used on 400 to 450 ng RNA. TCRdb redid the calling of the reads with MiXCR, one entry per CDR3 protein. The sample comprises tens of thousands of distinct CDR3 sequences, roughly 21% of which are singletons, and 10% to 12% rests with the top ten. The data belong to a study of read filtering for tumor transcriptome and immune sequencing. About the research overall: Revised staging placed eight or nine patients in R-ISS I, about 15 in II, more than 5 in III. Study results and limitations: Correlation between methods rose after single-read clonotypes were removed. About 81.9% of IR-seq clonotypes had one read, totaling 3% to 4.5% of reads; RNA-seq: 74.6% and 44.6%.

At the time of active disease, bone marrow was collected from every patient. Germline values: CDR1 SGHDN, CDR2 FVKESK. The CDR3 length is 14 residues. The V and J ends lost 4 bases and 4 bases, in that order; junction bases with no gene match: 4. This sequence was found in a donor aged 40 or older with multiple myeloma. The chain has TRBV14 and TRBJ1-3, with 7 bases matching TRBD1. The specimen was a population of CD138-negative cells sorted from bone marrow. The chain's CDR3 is CASSRDSWGNTIYF. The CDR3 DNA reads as TGTGCCAGCAGCCGGGACAGCTGGGGAAACACCATATATTTT.